Sequencing of this T cell receptor beta chain was carried out in a study of blood T cell repertoires in COVID-19. The overall study: Acute and convalescent COVID-19 specimens originated in the United States, Italy and Spain. Sources were T cells, B-cell-depleted T cells, or PBMCs; the material itself was cDNA or gDNA.

The Seattle patients, enrolled during active infection, were followed longitudinally. Authors' data handling: Scientists estimated how many nucleated cells there were by amplifying reference gene primers. This table comes from immunoSEQ multiplex PCR, and its TCRdb copy is limited to in-frame clones, with some not included. V, J and clone size were drawn from that table, and D and trimming were deduced from the DNA. Found here are about 360,000 clones, approximately 86% of them singletons; the top ten hold under 8.5%. Sequenced material: peripheral blood. The receptor comes from a woman between 55 and 75 years old with COVID-19, enrolled during active disease.

CDR3: CAWSSTSGETQYF. The CDR3 coding sequence is TGTGCCTGGAGTTCGACTAGCGGGGAGACCCAGTACTTC. The chain joins TRBV30 to TRBJ2-5; 10 nucleotides align to TRBD2. Germline assignment: CDR1 GTSNPN and CDR2 SVGIG (reference sequence). The J segment lost 5 bases and the V segment lost 2 bases, leaving 2 bases of the junction unmatched. The CDR3 is 13 amino acids.